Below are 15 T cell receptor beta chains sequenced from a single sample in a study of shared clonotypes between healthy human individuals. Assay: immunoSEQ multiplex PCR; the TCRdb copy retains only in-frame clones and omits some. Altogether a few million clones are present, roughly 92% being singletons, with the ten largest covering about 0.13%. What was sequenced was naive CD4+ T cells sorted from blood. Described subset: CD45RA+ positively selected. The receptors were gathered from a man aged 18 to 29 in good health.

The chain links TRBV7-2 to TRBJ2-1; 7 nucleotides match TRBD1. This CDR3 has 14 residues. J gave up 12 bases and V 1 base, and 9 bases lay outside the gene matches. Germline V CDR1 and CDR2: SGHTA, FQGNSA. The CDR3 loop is CASSLGDREGGQFF. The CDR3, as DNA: TGTGCCAGCAGCTTAGGTGACAGGGAAGGCGGGCAGTTCTTC.

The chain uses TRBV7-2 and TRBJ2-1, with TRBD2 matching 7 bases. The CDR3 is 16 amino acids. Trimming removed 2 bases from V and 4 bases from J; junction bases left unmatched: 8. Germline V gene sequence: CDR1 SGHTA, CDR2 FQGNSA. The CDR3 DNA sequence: TGTGCCAGCAGCTTAAGGGAATTGGGAGGGTACAATGAGCAGTTCTTC. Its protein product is CASSLRELGGYNEQFF.

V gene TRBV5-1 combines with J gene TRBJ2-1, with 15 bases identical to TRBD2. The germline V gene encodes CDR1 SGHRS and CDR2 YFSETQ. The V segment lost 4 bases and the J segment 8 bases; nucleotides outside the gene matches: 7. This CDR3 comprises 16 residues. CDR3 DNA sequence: TGCGCCAGCAGCGTCGGACTAGCGGGAGGGGGCGATGAGCAGTTCTTC. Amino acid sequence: CASSVGLAGGGDEQFF.

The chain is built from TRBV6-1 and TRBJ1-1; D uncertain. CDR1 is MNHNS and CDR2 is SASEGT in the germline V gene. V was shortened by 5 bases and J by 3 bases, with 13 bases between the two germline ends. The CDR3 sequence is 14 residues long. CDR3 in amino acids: CASSLKEGHTEAFF. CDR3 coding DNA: TGTGCCAGCAGTTTAAAAGAAGGGCACACTGAAGCTTTCTTT.

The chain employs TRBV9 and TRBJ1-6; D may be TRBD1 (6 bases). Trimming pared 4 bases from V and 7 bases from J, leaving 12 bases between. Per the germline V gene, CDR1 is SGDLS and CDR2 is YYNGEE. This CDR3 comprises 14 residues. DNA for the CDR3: TGTGCCAGCAGCATACAGGGTTGGAATTCACCCCTCCACTTT. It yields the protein CASSIQGWNSPLHF. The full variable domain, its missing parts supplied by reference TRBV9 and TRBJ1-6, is DSGVTQTPKHLITATGQRVTLRCSPRSGDLSVYWYQQSLDQGLQFLIQYYNGEERAKGNILERFSAQQFPDLHSELNLSSLELGDSALYFCASSIQGWNSPLHFGNGTRLTVT.

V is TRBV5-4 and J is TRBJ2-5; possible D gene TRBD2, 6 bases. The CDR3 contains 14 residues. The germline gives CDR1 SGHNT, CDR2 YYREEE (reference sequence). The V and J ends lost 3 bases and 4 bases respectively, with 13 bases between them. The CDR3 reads CASSYGTPTETQYF. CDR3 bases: TGTGCCAGCAGCTACGGGACTCCAACAGAGACCCAGTACTTC.

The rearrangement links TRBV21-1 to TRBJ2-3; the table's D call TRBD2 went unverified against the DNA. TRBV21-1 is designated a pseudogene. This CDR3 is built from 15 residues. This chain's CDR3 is CASSKPPLSTDTQYF. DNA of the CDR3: TGTGCCAGCAGCAAGCCGCCCCTAAGCACAGATACGCAGTATTTT.

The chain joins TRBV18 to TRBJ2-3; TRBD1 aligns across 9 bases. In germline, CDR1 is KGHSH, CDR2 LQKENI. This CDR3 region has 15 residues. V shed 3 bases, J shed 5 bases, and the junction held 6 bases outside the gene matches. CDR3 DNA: TGTGCCAGCTCACCGACAGGGGGAAATGAAGATACGCAGTATTTT. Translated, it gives CASSPTGGNEDTQYF.

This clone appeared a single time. In DNA, the CDR3 is TGTGCCAGCAGTTACGAGAAGGGGCATGGCTACACCTTC. The encoded protein is CASSYEKGHGYTF. The chain couples TRBV6-5 to TRBJ1-2, with D perhaps TRBD1 (5 bases). The germline V gene has CDR1 MNHEY and CDR2 SVGAGI. The CDR3 contains 13 residues. V gave up 2 bases and J gave up 6 bases, with 10 bases separating them.

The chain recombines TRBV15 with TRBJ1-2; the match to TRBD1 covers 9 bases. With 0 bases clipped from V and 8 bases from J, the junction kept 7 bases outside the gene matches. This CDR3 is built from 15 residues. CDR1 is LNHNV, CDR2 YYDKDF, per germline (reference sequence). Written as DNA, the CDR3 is TGTGCCACCAGCAGAGAACAGGGGGCAAGCGGAGGCTACACCTTC. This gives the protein CATSREQGASGGYTF.

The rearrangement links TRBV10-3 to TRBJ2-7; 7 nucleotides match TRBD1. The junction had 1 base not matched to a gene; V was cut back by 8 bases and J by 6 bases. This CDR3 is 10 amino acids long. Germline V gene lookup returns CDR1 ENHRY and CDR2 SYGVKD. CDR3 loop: CAIGDSEQYF. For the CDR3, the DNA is TGTGCCATCGGGGACAGCGAGCAGTACTTC.

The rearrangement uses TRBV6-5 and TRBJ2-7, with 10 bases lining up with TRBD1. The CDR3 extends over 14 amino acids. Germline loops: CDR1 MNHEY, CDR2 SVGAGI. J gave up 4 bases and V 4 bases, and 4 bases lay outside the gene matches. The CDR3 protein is CASSSTGGGYEQYF. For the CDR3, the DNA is TGTGCCAGCAGTTCGACAGGGGGCGGTTACGAGCAGTACTTC.

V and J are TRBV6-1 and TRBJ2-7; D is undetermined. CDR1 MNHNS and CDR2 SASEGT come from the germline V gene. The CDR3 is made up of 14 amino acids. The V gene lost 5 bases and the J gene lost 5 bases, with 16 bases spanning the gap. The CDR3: CASSFRWSPHEQYF. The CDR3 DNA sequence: TGTGCCAGCAGTTTCAGGTGGTCGCCTCACGAGCAGTACTTC.

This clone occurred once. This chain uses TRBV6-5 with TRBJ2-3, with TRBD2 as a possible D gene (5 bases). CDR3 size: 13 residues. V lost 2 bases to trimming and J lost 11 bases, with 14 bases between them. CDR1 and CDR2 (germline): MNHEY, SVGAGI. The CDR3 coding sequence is TGTGCCAGCAGTTACACCGAGGGCGGTGTGCAGTATTTT. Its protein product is CASSYTEGGVQYF.

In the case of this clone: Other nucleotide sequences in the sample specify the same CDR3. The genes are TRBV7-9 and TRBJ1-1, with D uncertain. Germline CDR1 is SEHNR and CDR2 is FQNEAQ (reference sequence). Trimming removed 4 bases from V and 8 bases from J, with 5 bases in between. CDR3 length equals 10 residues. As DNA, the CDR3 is TGTGCCAGCAGCTCGAGGGAAGCTTTCTTT. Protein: CASSSREAFF.